One sample yielded the 7 T cell receptor beta chains listed below, sequenced in a study of post-analysis software for immune sequencing data. The TCR beta cDNA libraries contained unique molecular identifiers. MiXCR was run by TCRdb on the PCR reads, yielding one entry per CDR3 protein. The sample lists fewer than 900,000 distinct CDR3 sequences, 35% to 55% occurring once. These receptors' antigens are unknown. Study outcomes and limitations: Elevated frequency relative to controls characterized four or five TRBV segments in patients, TRBV5-6, TRBV5-1 and TRBV20-1 among them.

The sequencing sample was made of blood. The source of these receptors is a girl between 5 and 17 years old with multiple sclerosis.

The J gene is TRBJ1-1, the V gene TRBV7-9; D is undetermined. Germline V lookup: CDR1 SEHNR, CDR2 FQNEAQ (reference sequence). CDR3 size: 14 residues. Trimming took off 4 bases at V and 1 base at J, with 10 bases between the two ends. The CDR3 region has the DNA TGTGCCAGCAGCTCGCCCCCTCGGAACACTGAAGCTTTCTTT. This codes for CASSSPPRNTEAFF. Variable domain in full (rest from reference TRBV7-9 and TRBJ1-1): DTGVSQNPRHKITKRGQNVTFRCDPISEHNRLYWYRQTLGQGPEFLTYFQNEAQLEKSRLLSDRFSAERPKGSFSTLEIQRTEQGDSAMYLCASSSPPRNTEAFFGQGTRLTVV.

The chain combines TRBV2 with TRBJ2-1; 10 positions match TRBD2. The end of the DNA is better explained by TRBJ2-7, so the J call may be wrong. Germline V gives CDR1 SNHLY, CDR2 FYNNEI. This CDR3 is built from 15 residues. CDR3 loop: CASRVAGGTYNEQYF. The DNA of the CDR3 is TGTGCCAGCAGGGTAGCGGGAGGAACGTACAATGAGCAGTACTTC.

The chain combines TRBV6-6 with TRBJ2-7; 9 bases are a match to TRBD2. V was pared by 9 bases and J by 4 bases, with 16 bases of the junction left unmatched. CDR1 is MNHNY, CDR2 SVGAGI, per germline (reference sequence). The CDR3 runs 16 residues. The CDR3 coding sequence is TGTGCCAGTACTCCACAAGCTAGCGGGGAAAAATACGAGCAGTACTTC. Protein: CASTPQASGEKYEQYF.

The rearrangement joins TRBV6-6 to TRBJ2-7; D unresolved. Germline CDR1 MNHNY, CDR2 SVGAGI (reference sequence). Trimming shortened V by 7 bases and J by 6 bases, and 13 bases separated the two germline ends. CDR3 size: 12 residues. In nucleotides, the CDR3 is TGTGCCAGCACCGCTAATGATGGCGAGCAGTACTTC. This gives the protein CASTANDGEQYF.

The rearrangement uses TRBV5-1 and TRBJ2-1; 9 nucleotides align to TRBD1. Germline V gene sequence: CDR1 SGHRS, CDR2 YFSETQ. J gave up 8 bases and V 2 bases, and 14 bases lay outside the gene matches. This CDR3 is 17 amino acids long. The CDR3 sequence is CASSLTTPGQGEYEQFF. The DNA for the CDR3 is TGCGCCAGCAGCTTAACGACCCCGGGACAGGGTGAATATGAGCAGTTCTTC.

This chain connects TRBV6-2 or TRBV6-3 to TRBJ2-1; D perhaps matches TRBD1 (6 bases). This CDR3 comprises 13 residues. With 7 bases removed from V and 7 bases from J, the gap between germline ends came to 14 bases. Germline loops: CDR1 MNHEY, CDR2 SVGEGT. As DNA, the CDR3 is TGTGCCAGCATGAGGGGGAAGTCTAATGAGCAGTTCTTC. This sequence encodes CASMRGKSNEQFF.

The V call is TRBV20-1, the J call TRBJ2-5, with TRBD2 identical over 8 bases. CDR3 length equals 15 residues. Per germline, CDR1 DFQATT and CDR2 SNEGSKA (reference sequence). J lost 5 bases, V lost 2 bases, and 10 bases had no gene match. DNA of the CDR3: TGCAGTGCTAGACACCGGGAGGGCCTTTTGGAGACCCAGTACTTC. This codes for CSARHREGLLETQYF.